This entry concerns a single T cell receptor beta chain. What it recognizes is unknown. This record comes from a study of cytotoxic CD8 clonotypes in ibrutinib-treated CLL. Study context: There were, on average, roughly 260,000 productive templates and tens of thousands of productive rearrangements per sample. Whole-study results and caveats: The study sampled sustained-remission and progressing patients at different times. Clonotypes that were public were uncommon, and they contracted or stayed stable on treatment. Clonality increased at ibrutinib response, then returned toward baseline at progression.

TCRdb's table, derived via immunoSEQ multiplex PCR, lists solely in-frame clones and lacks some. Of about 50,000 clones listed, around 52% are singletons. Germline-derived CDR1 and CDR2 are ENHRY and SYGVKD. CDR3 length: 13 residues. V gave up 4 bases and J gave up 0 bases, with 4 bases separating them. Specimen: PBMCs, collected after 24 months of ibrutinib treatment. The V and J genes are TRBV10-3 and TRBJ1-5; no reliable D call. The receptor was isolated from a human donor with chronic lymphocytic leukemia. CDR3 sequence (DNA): TGTGCCATCAGTGGGACTAGCAATCAGCCCCAGCATTTT. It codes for CAISGTSNQPQHF.